These 20 T cell receptor beta chains share one sample of origin, sequenced in a study of shared clonotypes between healthy human individuals (TCRdb year 2020). Receptor amplification or capture employed the immunoSEQ multiplex PCR assay. Drawn from immuneACCESS, this table holds only the in-frame rearrangements with V and J called that TCRdb kept. Clones are partly lost; checked studies trace under half to an unresolved V gene and leave the rest unexplained. This sample holds over a million clones; around 74% were observed only once. The top ten clonotypes cover 1.4% to 1.5% of the sample. The sequencing sample was made of memory CD4+ T cells sorted from blood. The cell subset or site label corresponds to: CD45RA-negative fraction. The source is a young man in good health.

In the case of this clone: Other DNA sequences from this sample encode an identical CDR3 as well. The rearrangement joins TRBV25-1 to TRBJ1-4; 9 nucleotides match TRBD1. The J segment lost 8 bases and the V segment lost 0 bases, leaving 4 bases of the junction unmatched. The CDR3 loop spans 15 amino acids. Per germline, CDR1 MGHDK and CDR2 SYGVNS. CDR3 bases: TGTGCCAGCAGTGAATATGGGACAGGGATCGAAAAACTGTTTTTT. The encoded protein is CASSEYGTGIEKLFF.

This chain uses TRBV7-3 with TRBJ2-1; the match to TRBD1 covers 9 bases. V lost 5 bases, J lost 6 bases, and 8 bases stayed unmatched. From germline, CDR1 is SGHTA and CDR2 FQGTGA. CDR3 length: 15 amino acids. For the CDR3, the DNA is TGTGCCAGCAGCCGGCCGGGACAGGGCCCCAATGAGCAGTTCTTC. This translates into CASSRPGQGPNEQFF. Full variable domain (rest looked up from reference TRBV7-3 and TRBJ2-1): GAGVSQTPSNKVTEKGKYVELRCDPISGHTALYWYRQSLGQGPEFLIYFQGTGAADDSGLPNDRFFAVRPEGSVSTLKIQRTERGDSAVYLCASSRPGQGPNEQFFGPGTRLTVL.

V usage is TRBV30 and J usage is TRBJ2-2; TRBD2 agrees at 12 bases. V gave up 5 bases and J gave up 3 bases; unmatched junction bases: 10. The germline V gene has CDR1 GTSNPN and CDR2 SVGIG (reference sequence). This CDR3 spans 17 amino acids. For the CDR3, the DNA is TGTGCCTGGGACCAATGGACTAGCGGGAAGGACACCGGGGAGCTGTTTTTT. Protein: CAWDQWTSGKDTGELFF.

The CDR3 bases are TGTGCCAGCAGCTTAGCGCAACAGAACTACGAGCAGTACTTC. This codes for CASSLAQQNYEQYF. The V and J genes are TRBV7-6 and TRBJ2-7; D is undetermined. The CDR3 contains 14 residues. Germline V lookup: CDR1 SGHVS, CDR2 FNYEAQ. V lost 0 bases, J lost 3 bases, and 9 bases lay in between.

The J gene is TRBJ2-2, the V gene TRBV19; 10 bases match TRBD1. The CDR3 has 14 amino acids. Germline V gene sequence: CDR1 LNHDA, CDR2 SQIVND (reference sequence). After removal of 4 bases from V and 5 bases from J, the junction contained 1 base not matched to a gene. CDR3 nucleotide sequence: TGTGCCAGTAGTACGGGACAGGGGACCGGGGAGCTGTTTTTT. It codes for CASSTGQGTGELFF.

The sample holds one count of this clone. The chain joins TRBV4-1 to TRBJ1-1, with D perhaps TRBD1 (5 bases). The CDR3 runs 15 residues. Germline loops: CDR1 MGHRA, CDR2 YSYEKL. Trimming took off 2 bases at V and 1 base at J, with 11 bases between the two ends. The DNA of the CDR3 is TGCGCCAGCAGCCAATCCAGGGCAGCGAACACTGAAGCTTTCTTT. Residues: CASSQSRAANTEAFF.

The rearrangement links TRBV2 to TRBJ1-5; no reliable D call. The length of the CDR3 is 14 residues. The germline V gene encodes CDR1 SNHLY and CDR2 FYNNEI. Trimming removed 2 bases from V and 6 bases from J, with 11 bases in between. The CDR3 is CASSERPWVQPQHF. CDR3 nucleotide sequence: TGTGCCAGCAGTGAAAGGCCCTGGGTTCAGCCCCAGCATTTT. The full variable domain, completed using reference TRBV2 and TRBJ1-5, is EPEVTQTPSHQVTQMGQEVILRCVPISNHLYFYWYRQILGQKVEFLVSFYNNEISEKSEIFDDQFSVERPDGSNFTLKIRSTKLEDSAMYFCASSERPWVQPQHFGDGTRLSIL.

This rearrangement joins TRBV19 to TRBJ1-2; 7 nucleotides agree with TRBD1. The V gene end was trimmed by 7 bases and the J gene end by 5 bases; junction bases not matched to a gene: 10. This CDR3 has 14 residues. Germline CDR1 reads LNHDA; CDR2 reads SQIVND (reference sequence). In DNA form, the CDR3 reads TGTGCCAGTAATCCGACAGGGACAACTTATGGCTACACCTTC. It encodes CASNPTGTTYGYTF.

CDR3 protein: CASSERVTGELFF. The CDR3 nucleotides read TGCGCCAGCAGTGAAAGGGTCACCGGGGAGCTGTTTTTT. The rearrangement uses TRBV10-1 and TRBJ2-2, with unresolved D. CDR1 and CDR2 from the germline V gene are WNHNN and SYGVQD (reference sequence). CDR3 size: 13 residues. V lost 3 bases, J lost 4 bases, and 6 bases lay in between.

V and J are TRBV5-6 and TRBJ1-2, with D possibly TRBD1 on 6 matching bases. The V and J ends lost 4 bases and 6 bases respectively, with 13 bases between them. CDR3 length: 13 amino acids. Germline loops: CDR1 SGHDT, CDR2 YYEEEE. CDR3: CASSTDRWDGYTF. The DNA for the CDR3 is TGTGCCAGCAGCACGGACAGATGGGATGGCTACACCTTC.

V is TRBV29-1 and J is TRBJ1-1, with TRBD1 matching over 7 bases. Germline assignment: CDR1 SQVTM and CDR2 ANQGSEA. V gave up 7 bases and J gave up 6 bases; unmatched junction bases: 5. This CDR3 has 11 amino acids. As DNA, the CDR3 is TGCAGCGCCAGGGGGATCGCTGAAGCTTTCTTT. Amino acid sequence: CSARGIAEAFF.

This rearrangement joins TRBV13 to TRBJ1-1, with no clear D. Trimming removed 6 bases from V and 7 bases from J, with 21 bases in between. In germline, CDR1 is PRHDT, CDR2 FYEKMQ (reference sequence). The CDR3 sequence is 15 residues long. The CDR3 protein is CASRHSQTVRVEAFF. For the CDR3, the DNA is TGTGCCAGCAGACATTCTCAGACGGTACGGGTTGAAGCTTTCTTT.

The rearrangement uses TRBV2 and TRBJ1-1, with D possibly being TRBD1 (5 bases). V was trimmed by 4 bases and J by 3 bases, leaving 18 bases between them. CDR3 length: 16 amino acids. From germline, CDR1 is SNHLY and CDR2 FYNNEI. The CDR3 here is CASSGAAGNWHTEAFF. In nucleotides, the CDR3 is TGTGCCAGCAGTGGGGCGGCAGGGAATTGGCACACTGAAGCTTTCTTT.

This clone came up a few times. The chain combines TRBV6-6 with TRBJ2-2; D is undetermined. This CDR3 is built from 12 residues. Trimming took off 5 bases at V and 2 bases at J, with 3 bases between the two ends. The germline V gene has CDR1 MNHNY and CDR2 SVGAGI (reference sequence). CDR3 bases: TGTGCCAGCAGTCGAAACACCGGGGAGCTGTTTTTT. The encoded protein is CASSRNTGELFF.

The DNA of the CDR3 is TGTGCCAGCACCGGGGAGACTAGCGGGGGGTTCTGGCAAGAGACCCAGTACTTC. Translated: CASTGETSGGFWQETQYF. The chain links TRBV2 to TRBJ2-5; 13 bases line up with TRBD2. Germline V CDR1 and CDR2: SNHLY, FYNNEI. The V gene end was trimmed by 7 bases and the J gene end by 2 bases; junction bases not matched to a gene: 13. The CDR3 totals 18 residues.

In this sample, this clone turned up once. Given a far larger clone just one base away, this is likely a sequencing read error. The chain joins TRBV4-3 to TRBJ1-2; D is uncertain. CDR3 size: 14 residues. Germline values: CDR1 LGHNA, CDR2 YSLEER. The chain's CDR3 is CANSQERAGVDYTF. CDR3 DNA: TGCGCCAACAGCCAAGAGAGGGCAGGCGTGGACTACACCTTC.

This sequence joins TRBV5-6 and TRBJ2-7; TRBD2 agrees at 9 bases. The germline CDR1 and CDR2 sequences are SGHDT and YYEEEE. The trim removed 4 bases at V and 0 bases at J, leaving 8 bases unmatched. The CDR3 covers 16 residues. This CDR3 is CASSPTSSGVSYEQYF. CDR3 in DNA: TGTGCCAGCAGCCCGACCTCTAGCGGGGTCTCCTACGAGCAGTACTTC.

The chain couples TRBV4-1 to TRBJ2-5; 8 bases are a match to TRBD1. There are 17 residues in the CDR3. The germline CDR1 and CDR2 sequences are MGHRA and YSYEKL. Unmatched junction bases numbered 10, after V lost 0 bases and J lost 4 bases. Here the CDR3 reads CASSQEGPGGYRETQYF. DNA of the CDR3: TGCGCCAGCAGCCAAGAGGGTCCAGGGGGCTATAGAGAGACCCAGTACTTC.

The V and J genes are TRBV19 and TRBJ2-6, with D maybe TRBD2 (6 bases). This CDR3 is 15 amino acids long. CDR1 and CDR2 from the germline V gene are LNHDA and SQIVND (reference sequence). Deletions cut 7 bases from V and 0 bases from J, with 10 bases between. The CDR3 nucleotides are TGTGCCAGTAAATTAGCGGACTCTGGGGCCAACGTCCTGACTTTC. It yields the protein CASKLADSGANVLTF.

As for this clone: The same CDR3 also results from other DNA sequences found in this sample. The chain carries TRBV9 and TRBJ1-4, with 8 bases identical to TRBD1. This CDR3 has 16 residues. Trimming took 3 bases from V and 6 from J; bases not matched to a gene: 10. Germline V CDR1 and CDR2: SGDLS, YYNGEE. The CDR3 DNA is TGTGCCAGCAGCGCCGGACAGGGTCCTGGATATGAAAAACTGTTTTTT. It translates to CASSAGQGPGYEKLFF.